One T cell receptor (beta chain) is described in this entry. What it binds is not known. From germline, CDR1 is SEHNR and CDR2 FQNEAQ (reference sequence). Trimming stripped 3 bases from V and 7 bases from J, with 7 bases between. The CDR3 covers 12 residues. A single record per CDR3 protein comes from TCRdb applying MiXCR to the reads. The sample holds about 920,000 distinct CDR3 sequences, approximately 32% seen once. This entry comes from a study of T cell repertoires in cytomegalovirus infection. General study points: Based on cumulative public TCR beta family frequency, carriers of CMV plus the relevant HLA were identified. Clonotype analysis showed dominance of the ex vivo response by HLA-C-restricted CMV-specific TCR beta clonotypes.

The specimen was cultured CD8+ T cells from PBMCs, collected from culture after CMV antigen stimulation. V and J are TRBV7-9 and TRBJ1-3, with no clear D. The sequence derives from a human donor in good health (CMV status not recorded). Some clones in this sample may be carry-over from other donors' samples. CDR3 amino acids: CASSFKGNTIYF. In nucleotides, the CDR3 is TGTGCCAGCAGCTTTAAAGGCAACACCATATATTTT.